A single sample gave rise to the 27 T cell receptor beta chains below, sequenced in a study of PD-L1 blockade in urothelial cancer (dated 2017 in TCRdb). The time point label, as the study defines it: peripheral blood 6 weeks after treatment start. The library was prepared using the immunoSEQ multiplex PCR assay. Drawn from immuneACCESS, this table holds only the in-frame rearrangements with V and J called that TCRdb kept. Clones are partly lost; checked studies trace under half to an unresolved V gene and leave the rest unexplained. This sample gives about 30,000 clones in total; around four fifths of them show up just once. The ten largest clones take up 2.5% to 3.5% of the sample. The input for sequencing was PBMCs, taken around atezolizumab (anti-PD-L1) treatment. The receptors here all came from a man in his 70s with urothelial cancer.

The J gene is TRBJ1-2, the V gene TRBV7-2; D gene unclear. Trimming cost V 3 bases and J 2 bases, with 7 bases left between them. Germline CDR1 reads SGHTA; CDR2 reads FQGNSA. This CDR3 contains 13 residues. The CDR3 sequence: CASSFGENYGYTF. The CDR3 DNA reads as TGTGCCAGCAGCTTTGGGGAGAACTATGGCTACACCTTC.

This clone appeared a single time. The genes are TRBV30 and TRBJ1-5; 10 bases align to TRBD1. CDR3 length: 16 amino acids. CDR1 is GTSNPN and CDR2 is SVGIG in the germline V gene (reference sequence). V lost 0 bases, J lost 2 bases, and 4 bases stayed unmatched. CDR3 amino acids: CAWSVPGTGGNQPQHF. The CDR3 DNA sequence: TGTGCCTGGAGTGTACCCGGGACAGGGGGCAATCAGCCCCAGCATTTT.

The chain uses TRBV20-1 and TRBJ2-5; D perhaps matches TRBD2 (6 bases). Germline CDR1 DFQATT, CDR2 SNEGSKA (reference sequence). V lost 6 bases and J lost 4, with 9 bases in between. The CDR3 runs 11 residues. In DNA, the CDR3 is TGCAGTGCCGGGGGTTCAGAGACCCAGTACTTC. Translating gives CSAGGSETQYF.

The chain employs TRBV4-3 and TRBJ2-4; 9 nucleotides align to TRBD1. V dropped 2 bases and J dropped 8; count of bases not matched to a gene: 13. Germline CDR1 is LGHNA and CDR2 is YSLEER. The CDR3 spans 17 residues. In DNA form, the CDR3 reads TGCGCCAGCAGCCAAAACAGTCCGGGACAGGGCTCGGACATTCAGTACTTC. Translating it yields CASSQNSPGQGSDIQYF.

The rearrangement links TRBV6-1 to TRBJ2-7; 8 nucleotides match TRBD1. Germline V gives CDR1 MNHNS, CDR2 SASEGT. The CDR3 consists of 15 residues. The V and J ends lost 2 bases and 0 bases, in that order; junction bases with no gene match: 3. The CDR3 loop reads CASSERTGSSYEQYF. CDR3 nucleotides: TGTGCCAGCAGTGAACGGACAGGGAGCTCCTACGAGCAGTACTTC.

The CDR3 DNA follows: TGTGCCAGTAGCCTTGCAGGCGGCACAGATACGCAGTATTTT. It codes for CASSLAGGTDTQYF. The V call is TRBV19, the J call TRBJ2-3; no definite D call. Looked up from germline, CDR1 is LNHDA and CDR2 is SQIVND (reference sequence). The V end was cut by 6 bases, the J end by 1 base, with 11 bases between. The CDR3 runs 14 residues.

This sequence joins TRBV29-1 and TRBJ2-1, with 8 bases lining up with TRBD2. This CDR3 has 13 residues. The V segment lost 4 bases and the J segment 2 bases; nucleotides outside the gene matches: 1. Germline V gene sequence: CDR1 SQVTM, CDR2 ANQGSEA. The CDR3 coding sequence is TGCAGCGTTGGGCGGGGGGCCTACAATGAGCAGTTCTTC. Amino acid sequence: CSVGRGAYNEQFF.

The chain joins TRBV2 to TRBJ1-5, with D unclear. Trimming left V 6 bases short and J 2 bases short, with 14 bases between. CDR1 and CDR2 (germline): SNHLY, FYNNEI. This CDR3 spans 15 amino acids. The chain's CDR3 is CASSASAGGNQPQHF. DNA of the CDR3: TGTGCCAGCAGCGCTTCCGCGGGAGGCAATCAGCCCCAGCATTTT.

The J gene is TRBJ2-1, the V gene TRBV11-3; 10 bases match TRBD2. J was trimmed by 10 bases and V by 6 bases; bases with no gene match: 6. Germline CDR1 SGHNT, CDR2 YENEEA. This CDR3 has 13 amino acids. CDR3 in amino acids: CASSGLAETEQFF. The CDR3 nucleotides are TGTGCCAGCAGTGGACTAGCGGAGACCGAGCAGTTCTTC.

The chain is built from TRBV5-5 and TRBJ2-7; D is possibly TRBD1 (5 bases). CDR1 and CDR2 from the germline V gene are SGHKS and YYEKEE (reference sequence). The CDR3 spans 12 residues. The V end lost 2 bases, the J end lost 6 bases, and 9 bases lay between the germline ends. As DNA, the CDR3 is TGTGCCAGCAGCTTCGGCAGGGCCGAGCAGTACTTC. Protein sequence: CASSFGRAEQYF.

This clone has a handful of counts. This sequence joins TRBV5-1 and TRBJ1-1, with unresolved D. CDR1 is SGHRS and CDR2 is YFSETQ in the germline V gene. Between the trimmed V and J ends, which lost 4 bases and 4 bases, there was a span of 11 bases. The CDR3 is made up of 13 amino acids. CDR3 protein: CASSVGRSTEAFF. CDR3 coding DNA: TGCGCCAGCAGCGTTGGTAGGAGCACTGAAGCTTTCTTT. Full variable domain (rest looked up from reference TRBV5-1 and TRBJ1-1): KAGVTQTPRYLIKTRGQQVTLSCSPISGHRSVSWYQQTPGQGLQFLFEYFSETQRNKGNFPGRFSGRQFSNSRSEMNVSTLELGDSALYLCASSVGRSTEAFFGQGTRLTVV.

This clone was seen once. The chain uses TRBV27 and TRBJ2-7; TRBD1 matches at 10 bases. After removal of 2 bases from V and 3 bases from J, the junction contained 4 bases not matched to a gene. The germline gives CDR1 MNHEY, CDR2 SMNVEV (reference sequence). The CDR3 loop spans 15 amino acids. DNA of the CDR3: TGTGCCAGCAGTTTAGGGGGGACAGGGGTCTACGAGCAGTACTTC. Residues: CASSLGGTGVYEQYF.

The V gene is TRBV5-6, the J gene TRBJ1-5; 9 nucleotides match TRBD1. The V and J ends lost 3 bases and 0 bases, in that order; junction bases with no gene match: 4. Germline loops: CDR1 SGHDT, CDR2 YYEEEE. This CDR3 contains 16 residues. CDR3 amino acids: CASSWGQGYSNQPQHF. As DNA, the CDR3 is TGTGCCAGCAGCTGGGGACAGGGCTATAGCAATCAGCCCCAGCATTTT.

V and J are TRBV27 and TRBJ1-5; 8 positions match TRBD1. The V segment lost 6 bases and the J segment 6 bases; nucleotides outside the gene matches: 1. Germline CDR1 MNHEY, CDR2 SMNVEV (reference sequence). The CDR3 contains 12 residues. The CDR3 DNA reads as TGTGCCAGCAGGACAGGGGTTCAGCCCCAGCATTTT. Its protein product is CASRTGVQPQHF.

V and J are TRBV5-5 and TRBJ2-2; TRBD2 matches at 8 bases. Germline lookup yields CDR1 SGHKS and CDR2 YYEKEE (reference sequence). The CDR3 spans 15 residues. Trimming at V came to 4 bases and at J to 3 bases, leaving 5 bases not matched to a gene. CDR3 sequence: CASSLSGRDTGELFF. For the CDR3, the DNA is TGTGCCAGCAGCCTTTCCGGGAGGGACACCGGGGAGCTGTTTTTT.

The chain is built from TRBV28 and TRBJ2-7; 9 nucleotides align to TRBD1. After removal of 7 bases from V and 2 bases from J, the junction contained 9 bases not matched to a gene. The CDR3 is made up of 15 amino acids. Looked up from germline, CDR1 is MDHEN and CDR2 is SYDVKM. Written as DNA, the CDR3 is TGTGCCAGCACCTTCCCTAGACAGGGGGCCTACGAGCAGTACTTC. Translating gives CASTFPRQGAYEQYF.

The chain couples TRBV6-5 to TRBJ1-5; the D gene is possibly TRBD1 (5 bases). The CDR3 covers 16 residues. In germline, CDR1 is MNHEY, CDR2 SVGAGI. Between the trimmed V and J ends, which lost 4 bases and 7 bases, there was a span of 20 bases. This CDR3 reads CASSSRLGGGEQPQHF. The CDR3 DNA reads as TGTGCCAGCAGTTCCAGACTGGGGGGGGGAGAACAGCCCCAGCATTTT.

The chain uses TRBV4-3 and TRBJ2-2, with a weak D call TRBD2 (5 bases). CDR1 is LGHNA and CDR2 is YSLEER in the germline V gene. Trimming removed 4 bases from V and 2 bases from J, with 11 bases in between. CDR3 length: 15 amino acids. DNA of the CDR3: TGCGCCAGCAGCCCGGACTCTAGCAACACCGGGGAGCTGTTTTTT. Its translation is CASSPDSSNTGELFF.

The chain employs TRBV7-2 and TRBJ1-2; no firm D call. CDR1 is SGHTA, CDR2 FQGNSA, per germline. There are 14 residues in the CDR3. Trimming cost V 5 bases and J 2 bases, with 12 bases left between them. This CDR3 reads CASSPRGTNYGYTF. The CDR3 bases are TGTGCCAGCAGCCCCCGAGGCACGAACTATGGCTACACCTTC.

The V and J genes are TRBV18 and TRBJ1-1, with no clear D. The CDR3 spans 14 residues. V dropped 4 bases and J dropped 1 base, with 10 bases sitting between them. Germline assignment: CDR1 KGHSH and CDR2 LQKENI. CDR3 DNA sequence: TGTGCCAGCTCACTGGGAGGTGAGAACACTGAAGCTTTCTTT. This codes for CASSLGGENTEAFF.

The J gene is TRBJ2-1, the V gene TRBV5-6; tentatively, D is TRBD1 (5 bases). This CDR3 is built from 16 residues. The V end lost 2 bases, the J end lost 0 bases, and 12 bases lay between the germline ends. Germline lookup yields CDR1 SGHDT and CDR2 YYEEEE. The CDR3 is CASSFPQGNSYNEQFF. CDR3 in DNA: TGTGCCAGCAGCTTCCCGCAGGGAAACTCCTACAATGAGCAGTTCTTC. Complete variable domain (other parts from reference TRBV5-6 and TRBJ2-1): DAGVTQSPTHLIKTRGQQVTLRCSPKSGHDTVSWYQQALGQGPQFIFQYYEEEERQRGNFPDRFSGHQFPNYSSELNVNALLLGDSALYLCASSFPQGNSYNEQFFGPGTRLTVL.

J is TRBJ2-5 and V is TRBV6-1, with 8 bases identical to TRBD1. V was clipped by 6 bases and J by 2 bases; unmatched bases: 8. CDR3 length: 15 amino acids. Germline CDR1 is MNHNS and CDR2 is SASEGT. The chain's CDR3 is CASRDQDRVQETQYF. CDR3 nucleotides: TGTGCCAGCAGGGATCAGGACAGGGTTCAAGAGACCCAGTACTTC.

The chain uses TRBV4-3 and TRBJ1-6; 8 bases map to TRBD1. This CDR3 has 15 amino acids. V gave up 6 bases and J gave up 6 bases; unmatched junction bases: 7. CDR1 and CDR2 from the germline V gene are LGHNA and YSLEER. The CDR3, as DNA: TGCGCCAGCAGGTTGACAGGGGTTAGTAATTCACCCCTCCACTTT. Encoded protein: CASRLTGVSNSPLHF.

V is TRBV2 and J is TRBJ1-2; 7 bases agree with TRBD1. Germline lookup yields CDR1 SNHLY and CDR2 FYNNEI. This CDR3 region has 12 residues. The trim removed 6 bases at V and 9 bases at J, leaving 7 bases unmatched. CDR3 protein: CASRGQASSYTF. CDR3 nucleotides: TGTGCCAGCAGAGGACAGGCCTCTAGCTACACCTTC.

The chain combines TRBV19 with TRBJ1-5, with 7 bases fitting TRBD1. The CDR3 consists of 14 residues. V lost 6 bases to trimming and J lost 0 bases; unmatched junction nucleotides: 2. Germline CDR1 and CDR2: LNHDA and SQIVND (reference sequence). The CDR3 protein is CASRTGDSNQPQHF. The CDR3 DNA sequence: TGTGCCAGTAGAACAGGGGATAGCAATCAGCCCCAGCATTTT. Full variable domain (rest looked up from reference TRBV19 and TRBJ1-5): DGGITQSPKYLFRKEGQNVTLSCEQNLNHDAMYWYRQDPGQGLRLIYYSQIVNDFQKGDIAEGYSVSREKKESFPLTVTSAQKNPTAFYLCASRTGDSNQPQHFGDGTRLSIL.

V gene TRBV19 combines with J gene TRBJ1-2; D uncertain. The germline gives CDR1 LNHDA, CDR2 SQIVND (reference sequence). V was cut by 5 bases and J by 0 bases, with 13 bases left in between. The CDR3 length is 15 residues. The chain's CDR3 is CASSFRGGTNYGYTF. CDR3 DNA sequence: TGTGCCAGTAGTTTCCGAGGAGGGACTAACTATGGCTACACCTTC.

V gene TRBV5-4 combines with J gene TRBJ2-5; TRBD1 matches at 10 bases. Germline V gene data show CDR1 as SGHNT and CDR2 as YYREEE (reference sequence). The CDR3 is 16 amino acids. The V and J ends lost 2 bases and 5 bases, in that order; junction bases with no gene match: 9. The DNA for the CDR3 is TGTGCCAGCAGCTTCGGGGCGGACAGGGGGAGGGAGACCCAGTACTTC. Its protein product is CASSFGADRGRETQYF. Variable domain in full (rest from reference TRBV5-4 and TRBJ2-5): ETGVTQSPTHLIKTRGQQVTLRCSSQSGHNTVSWYQQALGQGPQFIFQYYREEENGRGNFPPRFSGLQFPNYSSELNVNALELDDSALYLCASSFGADRGRETQYFGPGTRLLVL.